A selection of T cell receptor beta chains follows, all from one sample in a study of T cell responses to AZD1222 COVID-19 vaccine. The protocol was immunoSEQ multiplex PCR, while the TCRdb copy is restricted to in-frame clones and leaves out a portion. The sample yields tens of thousands of clones, 70% to 90% seen once. The sample here was peripheral blood, taken 28 days after the second AZD1222 dose. The receptor set was obtained from an adult who received the AZD1222 COVID-19 vaccine. CDR3s include the opening cysteine and the closing phenylalanine or tryptophan. D genes are given only for firm matches. Some rows mark clone size as missing; the rest say once, few, many or name a class of expanded clone.

J gene	clone size	D gene	V gene	CDR3 DNA	CDR3 protein
TRBJ1-5	few	TRBD1	TRBV28	TGTGCCAGCAGTCGGGACAGGGGGCAAGGGCCCCAGCATTTT	CASSRDRGQGPQHF
TRBJ1-4	once	.	TRBV10-2	TGCGCCAGCAGTGCCAGGGAGCGGGAAAAACTGTTTTTT	CASSAREREKLFF
TRBJ2-5	.	.	TRBV5-6	TGTGCCAGCAGCTTGGACAGAAGTAAGACCCAGTACTTC	CASSLDRSKTQYF
TRBJ1-1	.	TRBD1	TRBV12-3/TRBV12-4	TGTGCCAGCAGTGGGGACAGCAGCACTGAAGCTTTCTTT	CASSGDSSTEAFF
TRBJ2-1	.	TRBD2	TRBV11-2	TGTGCCAGCAGCCCCGCGCGGGGGGGGGCTGAGCAGTTCTTC	CASSPARGGAEQFF
TRBJ1-3	.	.	TRBV2	TGTGCCAGCAGTGGGGACCCAGGAAACACCATATATTTT	CASSGDPGNTIYF
TRBJ2-4	once	.	TRBV28	TGTGCCAGCAGTCCCCGTGGGGGGGCGACGGCCAAAAACATTCAGTACTTC	CASSPRGGATAKNIQYF
TRBJ1-4	.	.	TRBV6-5	TGTGCCAGCAGTTACTCCAATGAAAAACTGTTTTTT	CASSYSNEKLFF
TRBJ1-1	.	.	TRBV19	TGTGCCAGTAGTATCAAACAGGGGAACACTGAAGCTTTCTTT	CASSIKQGNTEAFF
TRBJ2-7	.	.	TRBV6-5	TGTGCCAGCAGTTACCATACAGGGAGCTCCTACGAGCAGTACTTC	CASSYHTGSSYEQYF
TRBJ1-6	.	.	TRBV19	TGTGCCAGTAGTATAGATGCACCCCTCCTGGGTTCACCCCTCCACTTT	CASSIDAPLLGSPLHF
TRBJ1-2	.	.	TRBV4-2	TGTGCCAGCAGCCAAGAGGGACTGACTAACTATGGCTACACCTTC	CASSQEGLTNYGYTF
TRBJ1-6	.	.	TRBV28	TGTGCCAGCAGCCGTACAGAATTCCTCTCACCCCTCCACTTT	CASSRTEFLSPLHF
TRBJ1-5	.	TRBD1	TRBV4-2	TGTGCCAGCAGCCAAGATAGGACAGGGAATCTGAGGAGCAATCAGCCCCAGCATTTT	CASSQDRTGNLRSNQPQHF
TRBJ2-3	few	TRBD2	TRBV19	TGTGCCAGTAGTATAAGCGGGGGGGCCCAAGATACGCAGTATTTT	CASSISGGAQDTQYF
TRBJ2-1	.	.	TRBV29-1	TGCAGCGTTGAAGAAGGGAATGAGCAGTTCTTC	CSVEEGNEQFF
TRBJ1-2	.	.	TRBV13	TGTGCCAGCAGCTTAGGCCTCGGGGGTAGAAACTATGGCTACACCTTC	CASSLGLGGRNYGYTF
TRBJ2-1	.	TRBD2	TRBV27	TGTGCCACCACTCGCCTCCTCGGGACTAGCGGGGGCAATGAGCAGTTCTTC	CATTRLLGTSGGNEQFF
TRBJ1-2	.	.	TRBV13	TGTGCCAGCAGCTATAACGTGGGCAACTATGGCTACACCTTC	CASSYNVGNYGYTF
TRBJ1-5	.	TRBD1	TRBV20-1	TGCAGTGCTAGTGGGACAGGGAACAATCAGCCCCAGCATTTT	CSASGTGNNQPQHF
TRBJ1-1	.	.	TRBV6-2/TRBV6-3	TGTGCCAGCATCCCCGCGAGGGGTAGCACTGAAGCTTTCTTT	CASIPARGSTEAFF
TRBJ1-1	.	TRBD1	TRBV19	TGTGCCAGTAGTAAACAGGGGGTAAAGGACACTGAAGCTTTCTTT	CASSKQGVKDTEAFF